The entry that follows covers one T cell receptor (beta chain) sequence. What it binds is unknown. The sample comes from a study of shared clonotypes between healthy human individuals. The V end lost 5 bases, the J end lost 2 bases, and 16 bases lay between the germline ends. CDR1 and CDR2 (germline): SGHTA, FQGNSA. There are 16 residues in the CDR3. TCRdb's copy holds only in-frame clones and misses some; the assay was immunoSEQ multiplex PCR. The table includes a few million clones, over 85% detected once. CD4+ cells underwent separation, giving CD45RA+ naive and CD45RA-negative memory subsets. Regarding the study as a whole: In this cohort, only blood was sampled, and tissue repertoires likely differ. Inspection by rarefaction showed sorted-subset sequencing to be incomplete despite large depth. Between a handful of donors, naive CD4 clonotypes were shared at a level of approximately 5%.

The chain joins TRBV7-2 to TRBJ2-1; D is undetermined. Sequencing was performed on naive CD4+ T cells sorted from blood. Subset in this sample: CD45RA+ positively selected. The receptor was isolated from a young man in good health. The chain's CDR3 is CASSARSRMAYNEQFF. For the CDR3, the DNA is TGTGCCAGCAGCGCGAGGTCGCGCATGGCCTACAATGAGCAGTTCTTC.